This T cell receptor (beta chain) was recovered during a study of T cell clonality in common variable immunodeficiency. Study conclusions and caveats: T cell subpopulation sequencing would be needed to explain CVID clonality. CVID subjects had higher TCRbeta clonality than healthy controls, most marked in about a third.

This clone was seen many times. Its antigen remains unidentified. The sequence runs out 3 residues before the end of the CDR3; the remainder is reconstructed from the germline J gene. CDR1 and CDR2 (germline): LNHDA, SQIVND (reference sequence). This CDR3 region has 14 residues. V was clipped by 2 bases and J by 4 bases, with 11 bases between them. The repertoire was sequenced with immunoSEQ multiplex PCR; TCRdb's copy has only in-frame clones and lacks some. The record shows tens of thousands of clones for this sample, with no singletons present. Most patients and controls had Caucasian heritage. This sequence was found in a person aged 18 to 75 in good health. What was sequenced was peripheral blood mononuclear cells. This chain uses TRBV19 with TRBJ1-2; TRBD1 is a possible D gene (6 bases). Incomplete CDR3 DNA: TGTGCCAGTAGTATAACAGGGCGACCCTATGGC. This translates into CASSITGRPYG. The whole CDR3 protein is CASSITGRPYGYTF.